A selection of T cell receptor beta chains follows, all from one sample in a study of T cell repertoires in cytomegalovirus infection. TCRdb itself ran the reads through MiXCR, one entry per CDR3 protein. The data hold about 130,000 distinct CDR3 sequences, with 7% to 10% observed a single time. Sequencing was performed on PBMCs. The receptors stem from a human donor in good health (CMV status not recorded). Some clones in this sample may be carry-over from other donors' samples. CDR3s include the opening cysteine and the closing phenylalanine or tryptophan. D genes are given only for firm matches. Clone size, where shown, is once, few, many, or a class for clones that have expanded.

>TRBJ1-5|many|TRBD1|TRBV2
TGTGCCAGCAGTACAGGGGGGGGACAGCCCCAGCATTTT
CASSTGGGQPQHF
>TRBJ1-1|-|-|TRBV5-1
TGCGCCAGCAGCTCCCAGACAGGCAGCCCTGAAGCTTTCTTT
CASSSQTGSPEAFF
>TRBJ1-4|many|-|TRBV15
TGTGCCACCAGCATCGTCCGGAATGAAAAACTGTTTTTT
CATSIVRNEKLFF
>TRBJ2-5|many|TRBD2|TRBV4-2
TGTGCCAGCAGCCAAGATAGGACTAGCGGGCCCAAGTACTTC
CASSQDRTSGPKYF
>TRBJ1-2|many|-|TRBV2
TGTGCCAGCAGTGAGGTCTATGGCTACACCTTC
CASSEVYGYTF
>TRBJ1-2|many|-|TRBV7-9
TGTGCCAGCAGCCAAGGTGGACAGGGCTACACCTTC
CASSQGGQGYTF
>TRBJ2-2|many|-|TRBV12-3/TRBV12-4
TGTGCCAGCAGTTTCGGGGGGCAGACCGGGGAGCTGTTTTTT
CASSFGGQTGELFF
>TRBJ2-4|many|-|TRBV28
TGTGCCAGCAGTTCCTCGGACCTAGGGGGCAAAAACATTCAGTACTTC
CASSSSDLGGKNIQYF
>TRBJ1-5|many|-|TRBV12-3/TRBV12-4
TGTGCCAGCAGTAAAAATCAGCCCCAGCATTTT
CASSKNQPQHF
>TRBJ2-1|-|-|TRBV3-1
TGTGCCAGCAGCTCAACTAGTAGCAGTTTACAACATGAGCAGTTCTTC
CASSSTSSSLQHEQFF
>TRBJ1-1|many|-|TRBV28
TGTGCCAGCACTCCTGGTGGGGCGGGAGGGAACACTGAAGCTTTCTTT
CASTPGGAGGNTEAFF
>TRBJ1-3|few|-|TRBV12-3/TRBV12-4
TGTGCCAGCAGTCAGGAAACAGGGCTAGGCGGAAACACCATATATTTT
CASSQETGLGGNTIYF
>TRBJ1-6|many|-|TRBV29-1
TGCAGCGTTGGCGAGGGCCCTTCTTCACCCCTCCACTTT
CSVGEGPSSPLHF
>TRBJ1-2|many|-|TRBV2
TGTGCCAGCAGTGAAGCCGGCACCACGGCTCCCTTC
CASSEAGTTAPF
>TRBJ2-5|few|TRBD2|TRBV20-1
TGCAGTGCTCAAGGACTAGCGGCAGAGACCCAGTACTTC
CSAQGLAAETQYF
>TRBJ2-2|few|TRBD2|TRBV29-1
TGCAGCGTTGAACTAGCGGAGACCGGGGAGCTGTTTTTT
CSVELAETGELFF
>TRBJ2-1|many|TRBD2|TRBV7-2
TGTGCCAGCAGCTCACATAGCGGGAGCGCTGGGGAGCAGTTCTTC
CASSSHSGSAGEQFF
>TRBJ2-2|many|-|TRBV5-5
TGTGCCAGCAGCTTGGTCTCCGGTTTATTCACCGGGGAGCTGTTTTTT
CASSLVSGLFTGELFF